These T cell receptor beta chains were read from a single sample in a study of cytomegalovirus exposure and HLA in healthy donors. The data were produced by immunoSEQ multiplex PCR, yet TCRdb's version contains in-frame clones alone and is incomplete. The repertoire holds approximately 110,000 clones, with about 80% as singletons. The sequenced sample was PBMCs. These receptors came from a woman in her forties or fifties in good health and CMV-seropositive. Both conserved end residues are part of each CDR3. A D gene is named only where the DNA matches it firmly. The size of a clone is reported for some rows only, either as once, few or many, or as a class for expanded clones.

v_gene	abundance	d_gene	j_gene	CDR3nt	CDR3aa
TRBV7-6	-	TRBD2	TRBJ2-5	TGTGCCAGCAGCTTGTCCGTCAGCGGGGGCGCCCGGGTGGAGACCCAGTACTTC	CASSLSVSGGARVETQYF
TRBV11-2	-	-	TRBJ2-5	TGTGCCAGCAGCAAAGGGGGGGAGTTTTTCGAGACCCAGTACTTC	CASSKGGEFFETQYF
TRBV6-1	once	-	TRBJ1-4	TGTGCCAGCAGTGAGAACAGTCGGAATGAAAAACTGTTTTTT	CASSENSRNEKLFF
TRBV7-9	-	TRBD2	TRBJ2-1	TGTGCCAGCAGCTTTAGCGGGGTTTACAATGAGCAGTTCTTC	CASSFSGVYNEQFF
TRBV12-5	few	TRBD1	TRBJ1-2	TGTGCTAGTGCCACCTGGACAGGGCCCTATGGCTACACCTTC	CASATWTGPYGYTF
TRBV6-6	-	-	TRBJ1-1	TGTGCCAGCAGTTACGAGGGGGAAGGGACTGAAGCTTTCTTT	CASSYEGEGTEAFF
TRBV5-1	few	TRBD2	TRBJ2-5	TGCGCCAGCAGCTTGGGACTAGCGGATCAAGAGACCCAGTACTTC	CASSLGLADQETQYF
TRBV7-9	-	TRBD2	TRBJ2-3	TGTGCCAGCAGCTGGGCTAGCGGGAGCACAGATACGCAGTATTTT	CASSWASGSTDTQYF
TRBV18	few	TRBD1	TRBJ1-1	TGTGCCAGCTCCCTAGCCCAGGGGGACACTGAAGCTTTCTTT	CASSLAQGDTEAFF
TRBV6-4	-	TRBD1	TRBJ2-7	TGTGCCAGCAGTGTTGGACAGGGGGCCCCCTACGAGCAGTACTTC	CASSVGQGAPYEQYF
TRBV7-2	-	TRBD2	TRBJ2-1	TGTGCCAGCAGCTTAAGTATAGCGGGGGGGCGGTACAATGAGCAGTTCTTC	CASSLSIAGGRYNEQFF
TRBV19	-	-	TRBJ2-1	TGTGCCAGTAGTATCCAGAATACAAATGAGCAGTTCTTC	CASSIQNTNEQFF
TRBV7-9	-	TRBD2	TRBJ2-5	TGTGCCAGCAGCTTCCCGGGGAGGGGAGAGACCCAGTACTTC	CASSFPGRGETQYF
TRBV7-2	-	TRBD2	TRBJ2-5	TGTGCCAGCAGCCCCAGGCGCAGCGGGGTTTTGCAAGAGACCCAGTACTTC	CASSPRRSGVLQETQYF
TRBV7-3	-	TRBD2	TRBJ2-7	TGTGCCAGCAGTACTAGCGGGGGAAACGAGCAGTACTTC	CASSTSGGNEQYF
TRBV29-1	-	-	TRBJ2-6	TGCAGCGTGAGCGTAACTGGGGCCAACGGCCTGACTTTC	CSVSVTGANGLTF
TRBV7-6	-	-	TRBJ2-1	TGTGCCAGCAGCCCCGGACGGGATCGGGGCAATGAGCAGTTCTTC	CASSPGRDRGNEQFF
TRBV11-2	few	-	TRBJ2-7	TGTGCCAGCAGCGCCGCCCGGGACTTCAGCTCCTACGAGCAGTACTTC	CASSAARDFSSYEQYF
TRBV6-1	-	-	TRBJ1-2	TGTGCCAGCAGTCCCGCGACAGCGACTCACTATGGCTACACCTTC	CASSPATATHYGYTF
TRBV18	-	TRBD2	TRBJ2-3	TGTGCCAGCTCAGCGCTAAGGACTAGCGGAAGCACAGATACGCAGTATTTT	CASSALRTSGSTDTQYF
TRBV7-9	-	TRBD1	TRBJ2-4	TGTGCCAGCAGCCAGGGACAGGGTGGGAGTTTGGCCAAAAACATTCAGTACTTC	CASSQGQGGSLAKNIQYF
TRBV5-1	-	-	TRBJ2-7	TGCGCCAGCAGCCCGGGGGACTCCTTCACCTACGAGCAGTACTTC	CASSPGDSFTYEQYF
TRBV6-5	-	TRBD2	TRBJ2-5	TGTGCCAGCAGTTATTCAGCGGGGGACCAAGAGACCCAGTACTTC	CASSYSAGDQETQYF
TRBV5-1	-	TRBD1	TRBJ1-2	TGCGCCAGCAGCTTGGGACAGGGAAATGGCTACACCTTC	CASSLGQGNGYTF
TRBV2	-	TRBD1	TRBJ1-1	TGTGCCAGCGGGACAGAGGTGAACACTGAAGCTTTCTTT	CASGTEVNTEAFF
TRBV5-6	-	-	TRBJ1-2	TGTGCCAGCAGCTTGGGTGCAGATGGCTACACCTTC	CASSLGADGYTF
TRBV6-6	once	TRBD1	TRBJ2-7	TGTGCCAGCAGGACCGGGACAGTCTCTTCCAACGAGCAGTACTTC	CASRTGTVSSNEQYF
TRBV18	-	TRBD1	TRBJ1-1	TGTGCCAGCTCATCTCGGACAGGGACGAACACTGAAGCTTTCTTT	CASSSRTGTNTEAFF